This entry features one T cell receptor beta chain sequence. Its specificity is not known. The authors isolated CD4+ T cells after nine to eleven days of culture. The vaccine given was either BNT162b2 or mRNA-1273, in two doses. Nobody among the vaccine recipients had prior SARS-CoV-2 infection (nucleocapsid antibodies were negative). This sample is part of a study of vaccination effects on CD4 cells after COVID-19. Study summary: Cultivation was performed at 1.5 million to 2 million PBMC per well with about 9.6 IU/ml IL-2 and about 9.2 ug/ml peptides added.

TCRdb's table, derived via immunoSEQ multiplex PCR, lists solely in-frame clones and lacks some. Among about 45,000 clones listed, about three quarters were seen once. Study conclusions and caveats: Limitations: small convalescent group and missing early post-infection timepoints.

CDR3 size: 15 residues. Trimming removed 3 bases from V and 2 bases from J, with 14 bases in between. Germline values: CDR1 SGHNT, CDR2 YYREEE (reference sequence). The starting material was CD4+ T cells from PBMCs cultured without peptide, obtained after COVID-19 vaccination. V usage is TRBV5-4 and J usage is TRBJ2-5; D may be TRBD1 (6 bases). The TCR was taken from a human donor who received a COVID-19 vaccine. CDR3 sequence reads: CASSSGQRVQETQYF. CDR3 nucleotide sequence: TGTGCCAGCAGCTCCGGACAGAGAGTACAAGAGACCCAGTACTTC.